This T cell receptor (beta chain) originates from a study of T-cell reconstitution after alpha-beta-depleted transplantation in children. Construction of the TCRbeta library involved unique molecular identifiers. TCRdb reprocessed the PCR reads with MiXCR, giving one entry per CDR3 protein. The sample holds about 210,000 distinct CDR3 sequences; around a sixth are singletons and the top ten take about 45%. Per germline, CDR1 LNHNV and CDR2 YYDKDF (reference sequence). The CDR3 loop spans 16 amino acids. Trimming cost V 2 bases and J 8 bases, with 21 bases left between them. This sample comprised PBMCs, mostly from graft donor cells, obtained 360 days after TCRalphabeta/CD19-depleted stem cell transplant. J is TRBJ1-1 and V is TRBV15; possibly TRBD1 for D (5 bases). This sequence was found in a male patient under 10 years old who had a stem cell transplant for acute lymphoblastic leukemia, so the T cells may come from the graft donor. CDR3 bases: TGTGCCACCAGCAGACCTAACTTCCGGGGCATGAAGGAAGCTTTCTTT. It translates to CATSRPNFRGMKEAFF. Complete variable domain (other parts from reference TRBV15 and TRBJ1-1): DAMVIQNPRYQVTQFGKPVTLSCSQTLNHNVMYWYQQKSSQAPKLLFHYYDKDFNNEADTPDNFQSRRPNTSFCFLDIRSPGLGDTAMYLCATSRPNFRGMKEAFFGQGTRLTVV.